This entry lists 13 T cell receptor beta chains sequenced from one sample in a study of cytomegalovirus exposure and HLA in healthy donors. Both 60 Vbeta primers and 13 Jbeta primers went into the PCR. Sequencing used immunoSEQ multiplex PCR; TCRdb keeps in-frame clones, though not all of them. Seen here are about 190,000 clones, approximately 79% observed once, and the top ten hold 1.5% to 2%. Sequencing was done on a sample of PBMCs. Receptors were obtained from a young woman in good health and CMV-seronegative.

This clone has a count of ten or more. V and J are TRBV6-4 and TRBJ2-3; TRBD2 matches at 10 bases. The CDR3 contains 16 residues. CDR1 and CDR2 (germline): MRHNA, SNTAGT. The V segment lost 0 bases and the J segment 0 bases; nucleotides outside the gene matches: 0. The CDR3 nucleotides read TGTGCCAGCAGTGACTCGACTAGCGGGAGCACAGATACGCAGTATTTT. Protein product: CASSDSTSGSTDTQYF.

This clone was observed a handful of times. CDR3 in amino acids: CASSAGTSGDTDTQYF. The CDR3 DNA reads TGTGCCAGCAGCGCCGGGACTAGCGGGGACACAGATACGCAGTATTTT. This chain uses TRBV27 with TRBJ2-3; 13 nucleotides match TRBD2. V lost 6 bases, J lost 2 bases, and 5 bases stayed unmatched. The CDR3 runs to 16 residues. Germline assignment: CDR1 MNHEY and CDR2 SMNVEV (reference sequence).

This chain links TRBV20-1 with TRBJ1-1; D gene ambiguous. V gave up 2 bases and J gave up 7 bases, with 8 bases separating them. The CDR3 totals 11 residues. Germline V CDR1 and CDR2: DFQATT, SNEGSKA (reference sequence). CDR3 sequence reads: CSARPTGEAFF. The DNA for the CDR3 is TGCAGTGCTAGACCGACGGGTGAAGCTTTCTTT.

This chain uses TRBV27 with TRBJ1-1; D is unclear. The germline V gene has CDR1 MNHEY and CDR2 SMNVEV (reference sequence). The CDR3 covers 17 residues. V lost 0 bases, J lost 1 base, and 15 bases lay in between. As DNA, the CDR3 is TGTGCCAGCAGTTTATCGCAAGGCGGAGGTTCGAACACTGAAGCTTTCTTT. Residues: CASSLSQGGGSNTEAFF.

This sequence joins TRBV2 and TRBJ2-7; 9 nucleotides line up with TRBD1. Germline lookup yields CDR1 SNHLY and CDR2 FYNNEI. V lost 6 bases to trimming and J lost 6 bases; unmatched junction nucleotides: 9. The CDR3 contains 14 residues. Here the CDR3 DNA reads TGTGCCAGCAGGGCCCCGGGACAGGGAGGCGAGCAGTACTTC. It specifies CASRAPGQGGEQYF.

This sequence joins TRBV4-1 and TRBJ2-7; D perhaps matches TRBD2 (6 bases). The germline gives CDR1 MGHRA, CDR2 YSYEKL. This CDR3 region has 13 residues. V was pared by 2 bases and J by 6 bases, with 11 bases between. The DNA of the CDR3 is TGCGCCAGCAGCCAACTTGGGGGAGGCGAGCAGTACTTC. As protein: CASSQLGGGEQYF.

The genes are TRBV19 and TRBJ2-2; D call uncertain. Between the trimmed V and J ends, which lost 5 bases and 1 base, there was a span of 14 bases. Germline-derived CDR1 and CDR2 are LNHDA and SQIVND (reference sequence). This CDR3 contains 16 residues. The CDR3 protein is CASSFKTPGNTGELFF. The CDR3 coding sequence is TGTGCCAGTAGTTTCAAGACGCCGGGGAACACCGGGGAGCTGTTTTTT.

This clone was observed a handful of times. The V and J genes are TRBV6-6 and TRBJ1-5; a possible D gene is TRBD1 (5 bases). Germline CDR1 MNHNY, CDR2 SVGAGI (reference sequence). The CDR3 totals 15 residues. V was shortened by 2 bases and J by 5 bases, with 13 bases between the two germline ends. In DNA, the CDR3 is TGTGCCAGCAGTTACGACGACAGCACAGATCAGCCCCAGCATTTT. Its translation: CASSYDDSTDQPQHF.

V and J are TRBV30 and TRBJ1-5, with D uncertain. This CDR3 is 16 amino acids long. Germline V gene sequence: CDR1 GTSNPN, CDR2 SVGIG (reference sequence). Trimming removed 0 bases at V and 1 base at J, with 13 bases between. As DNA, the CDR3 is TGTGCCTGGAGTGTACTTTCTGGAGCCAGCAATCAGCCCCAGCATTTT. This gives the protein CAWSVLSGASNQPQHF.

The rearrangement uses TRBV10-2 and TRBJ2-5; maybe TRBD2 (6 bases). The V end lost 3 bases, the J end lost 7 bases, and 12 bases lay between the germline ends. Germline V gene lookup returns CDR1 WSHSY and CDR2 SAAADI. This CDR3 region has 13 residues. The CDR3 spells CASSDSREWTQYF. DNA for the CDR3: TGCGCCAGCAGTGATAGCCGGGAGTGGACCCAGTACTTC.

The chain carries TRBV6-1 and TRBJ1-1, with D unclear. CDR3 size: 11 residues. CDR1 MNHNS and CDR2 SASEGT come from the germline V gene. The V end lost 7 bases, the J end lost 7 bases, and 10 bases lay between the germline ends. The CDR3 protein is CASKERIEAFF. CDR3 in DNA: TGTGCCAGCAAAGAGAGAATTGAAGCTTTCTTT.

The chain recombines TRBV5-1 with TRBJ2-2; TRBD2 matches 9 bases. The germline CDR1 and CDR2 sequences are SGHRS and YFSETQ. J gave up 5 bases and V 0 bases, and 5 bases lay outside the gene matches. This CDR3 is 16 amino acids long. CDR3 protein: CASSLGVAGETGELFF. In DNA, the CDR3 is TGCGCCAGCAGCTTGGGGGTAGCGGGAGAAACCGGGGAGCTGTTTTTT.

The J gene is TRBJ1-1, the V gene TRBV25-1; 9 bases match TRBD1. Germline CDR1 reads MGHDK; CDR2 reads SYGVNS. This CDR3 contains 15 residues. V shed 1 base, J shed 3 bases, and the junction held 3 bases outside the gene matches. CDR3 in DNA: TGTGCCAGCAGTGAATTACGGGACAGGGACACTGAAGCTTTCTTT. Amino acid sequence: CASSELRDRDTEAFF.